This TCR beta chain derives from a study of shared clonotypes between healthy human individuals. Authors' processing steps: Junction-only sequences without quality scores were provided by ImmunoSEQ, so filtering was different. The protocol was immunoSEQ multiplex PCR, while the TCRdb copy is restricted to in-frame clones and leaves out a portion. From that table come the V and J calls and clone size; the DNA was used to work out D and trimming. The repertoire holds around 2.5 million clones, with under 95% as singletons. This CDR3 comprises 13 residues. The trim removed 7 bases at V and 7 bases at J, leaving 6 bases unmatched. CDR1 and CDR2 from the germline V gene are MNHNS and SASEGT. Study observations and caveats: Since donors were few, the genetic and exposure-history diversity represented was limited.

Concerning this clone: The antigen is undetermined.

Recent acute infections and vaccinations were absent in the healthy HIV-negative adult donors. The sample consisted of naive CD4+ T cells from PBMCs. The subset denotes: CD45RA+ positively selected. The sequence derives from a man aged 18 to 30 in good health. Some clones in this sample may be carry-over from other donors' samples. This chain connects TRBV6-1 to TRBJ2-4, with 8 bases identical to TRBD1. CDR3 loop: CASTQGAVNIQYF. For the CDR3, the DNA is TGTGCCAGCACCCAGGGGGCGGTGAACATTCAGTACTTC.